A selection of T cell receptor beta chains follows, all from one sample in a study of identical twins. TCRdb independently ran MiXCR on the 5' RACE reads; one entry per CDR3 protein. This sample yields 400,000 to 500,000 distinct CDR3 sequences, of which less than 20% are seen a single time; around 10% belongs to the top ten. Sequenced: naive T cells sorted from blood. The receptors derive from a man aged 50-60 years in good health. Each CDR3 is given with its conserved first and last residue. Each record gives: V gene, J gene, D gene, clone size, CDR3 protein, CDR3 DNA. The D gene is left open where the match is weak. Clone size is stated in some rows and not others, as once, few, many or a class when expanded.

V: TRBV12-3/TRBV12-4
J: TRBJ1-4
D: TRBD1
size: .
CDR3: CASRSQGAEEKLFF
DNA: TGTGCCAGCAGATCACAGGGGGCAGAAGAAAAACTGTTTTTT

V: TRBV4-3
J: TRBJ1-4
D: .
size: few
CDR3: CASSLSAGIATNEKLFF
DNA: TGCGCCAGCAGCCTAAGTGCGGGGATAGCAACTAATGAAAAACTGTTTTTT

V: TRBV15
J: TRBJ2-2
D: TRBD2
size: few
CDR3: CATSRDRLAGYTGELFF
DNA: TGTGCCACCAGCAGAGATCGGCTAGCGGGGTACACCGGGGAGCTGTTTTTT

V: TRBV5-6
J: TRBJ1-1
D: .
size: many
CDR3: CASSAGTHTEAFF
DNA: TGTGCCAGCAGCGCCGGGACCCACACTGAAGCTTTCTTT

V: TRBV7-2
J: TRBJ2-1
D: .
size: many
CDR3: CASSLARVGEQFF
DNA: TGTGCCAGCAGCTTAGCGCGGGTGGGTGAGCAGTTCTTC

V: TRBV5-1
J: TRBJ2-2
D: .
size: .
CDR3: CASSLVRQPRIGELFF
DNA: TGCGCCAGCAGCTTGGTGCGACAGCCTAGGATCGGGGAGCTGTTTTTT

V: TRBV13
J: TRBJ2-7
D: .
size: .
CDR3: CASSLGRMGYYEQYF
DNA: TGTGCCAGCAGCTTAGGACGGATGGGTTATTACGAGCAGTACTTC

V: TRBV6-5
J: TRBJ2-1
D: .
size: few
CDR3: CASSFSGSNNEQFF
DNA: TGTGCCAGCAGTTTCAGCGGGTCCAACAATGAGCAGTTCTTC

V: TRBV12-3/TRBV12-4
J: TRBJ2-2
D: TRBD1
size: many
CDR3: CASPWTGNTGELFF
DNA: TGTGCCAGCCCATGGACAGGGAACACCGGGGAGCTGTTTTTT

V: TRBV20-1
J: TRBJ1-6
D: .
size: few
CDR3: CSGRVTSNSPLHF
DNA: TGCAGTGGCCGGGTCACCTCTAATTCACCCCTCCACTTT

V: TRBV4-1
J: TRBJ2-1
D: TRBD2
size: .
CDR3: CASSQSRTSGYNEQFF
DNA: TGCGCCAGCAGCCAATCCCGGACTAGCGGCTACAATGAGCAGTTCTTC

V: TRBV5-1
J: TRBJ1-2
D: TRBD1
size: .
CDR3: CASSYYGQGGHYGYTF
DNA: TGCGCCAGCAGCTATTATGGACAGGGGGGCCACTATGGCTACACCTTC

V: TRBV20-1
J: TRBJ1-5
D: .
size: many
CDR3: CSAADIHSNQPQHF
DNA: TGCAGTGCGGCGGACATTCATAGCAATCAGCCCCAGCATTTT

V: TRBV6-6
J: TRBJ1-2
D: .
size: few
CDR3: CASRTQGGGYTF
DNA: TGTGCCAGCAGGACGCAAGGGGGTGGCTACACCTTC

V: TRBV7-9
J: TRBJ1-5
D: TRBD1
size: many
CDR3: CASSLGMGDRSNQPQHF
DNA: TGTGCCAGCAGCTTAGGAATGGGGGACAGAAGCAATCAGCCCCAGCATTTT

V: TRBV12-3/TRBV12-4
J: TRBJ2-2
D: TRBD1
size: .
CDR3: CASSGGQGLTGELFF
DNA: TGTGCCAGCAGCGGGGGACAGGGTTTGACCGGGGAGCTGTTTTTT

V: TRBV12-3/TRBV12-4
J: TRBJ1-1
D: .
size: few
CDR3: CASTYRGEAFF
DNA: TGTGCCAGCACCTACCGGGGAGAGGCTTTCTTT

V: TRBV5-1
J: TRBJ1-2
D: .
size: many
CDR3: CASSLDRIHYTF
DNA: TGCGCCAGCAGCTTGGATCGTATTCACTACACCTTC

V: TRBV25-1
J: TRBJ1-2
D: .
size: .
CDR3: CASRGLAWGANGYTF
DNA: TGTGCCAGCAGGGGCCTAGCGTGGGGGGCGAATGGCTACACCTTC

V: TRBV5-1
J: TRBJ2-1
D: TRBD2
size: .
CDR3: CASSLHPGLGTNEQFF
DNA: TGCGCCAGCAGCTTGCACCCGGGACTAGGGACCAATGAGCAGTTCTTC